The 3 T cell receptor beta chains below come from one sample, sequenced in a study of regulatory T cells in long-lasting Graves disease. Sequencing libraries for TCR beta were prepared with iRepertoire HTBI primers and Arm-PCR of CDR3 regions. TCRdb reprocessed the multiplex PCR reads via MiXCR and lists one record per CDR3 protein. The sample yields roughly 360,000 distinct CDR3 sequences, approximately 10% seen once. Time point defined: newly diagnosed GD, antithyroid drugs for less than 3 months. PBMC-extracted RNA yielded the TCR library. These data were likewise used in another study, on T cells in Graves' hyperthyroidism and ophthalmopathy.

This sample comprised peripheral blood mononuclear cells (PBMCs), obtained at new diagnosis, from a patient treated with antithyroid drugs. Receptor source: a woman aged 18-29 years with Graves disease.

This clonotype occurred a few times. The chain joins TRBV7-9 to TRBJ2-7; D is uncertain. This CDR3 comprises 12 residues. Trimming pared 5 bases from V and 6 bases from J, leaving 11 bases between. In germline, CDR1 is SEHNR, CDR2 FQNEAQ (reference sequence). Here the CDR3 reads CASSPYNGEQYV. Written as DNA, the CDR3 is TGTGCCAGCAGCCCGTACAACGGCGAGCAGTACGTC.

The chain links TRBV5-8 to TRBJ1-1, with no clear D. The CDR3 is 17 amino acids. Germline loops: CDR1 SGHTS, CDR2 YDEGEE. Trimming removed 1 base from V and 3 bases from J, with 19 bases in between. The CDR3: CASSLFRSGQWDTEAFF. CDR3 in DNA: TGTGCCAGCAGCTTGTTTAGGAGCGGGCAGTGGGACACTGAAGCTTTCTTT.

This clonotype was counted at least ten times. V is TRBV28 and J is TRBJ2-1; 13 positions agree with TRBD2. The CDR3 loop spans 15 amino acids. The germline V gene encodes CDR1 MDHEN and CDR2 SYDVKM. V lost 4 bases and J lost 10; bases outside the gene matches: 7. The CDR3 DNA follows: TGTGCCAGCAGTTCGGGACTAGCGGGGCCCAGGGAGCAGTTCTTC. Protein sequence: CASSSGLAGPREQFF. Looking up the rest from reference TRBV28 and TRBJ2-1 gives the full variable domain: DVKVTQSSRYLVKRTGEKVFLECVQDMDHENMFWYRQDPGLGLRLIYFSYDVKMKEKGDIPEGYSVSREKKERFSLILESASTNQTSMYLCASSSGLAGPREQFFGPGTRLTVL.